Shown below are 22 T cell receptor beta chains from a single sample sequenced in a study of CD8 T cells in Susac syndrome. RNA totalling about 0.45 to 1 ug underwent reverse transcription with random hexamers. MiXCR, run by TCRdb on the immunoSEQ multiplex PCR reads, gives a single entry per CDR3 protein. The sample holds approximately 110,000 distinct CDR3 sequences, around 94% seen once. The sequencing input was CD4+ T cells from PBMCs. The receptors stem from a human donor in good health.

V and J are TRBV30 and TRBJ2-7; D is perhaps TRBD1 or TRBD2 (6 bases each). Germline V gives CDR1 GTSNPN, CDR2 SVGIG (reference sequence). The CDR3 is made up of 12 amino acids. V was trimmed by 3 bases and J by 7 bases, leaving 13 bases between them. CDR3 protein: CAWSDTGREQYF. The CDR3 DNA sequence: TGTGCCTGGAGCGATACAGGGAGGGAGCAGTACTTC. Together with reference TRBV30 and TRBJ2-7, the CDR3 gives the full variable domain: SQTIHQWPATLVQPVGSPLSLECTVEGTSNPNLYWYRQAAGRGLQLLFYSVGIGQISSEVPQNLSASRPQDRQFILSSKKLLLSDSGFYLCAWSDTGREQYFGPGTRLTVT.

The rearrangement links TRBV19 to TRBJ2-5; the D gene is possibly TRBD1 (5 bases). There are 14 residues in the CDR3. Trimming pared 7 bases from V and 1 base from J, leaving 13 bases between. Germline lookup yields CDR1 LNHDA and CDR2 SQIVND (reference sequence). CDR3 region: CASTKTVTQETQYF. CDR3 coding DNA: TGTGCCAGTACCAAGACAGTTACCCAAGAGACCCAGTACTTC.

The V and J genes are TRBV29-1 and TRBJ1-2, with unresolved D. CDR1 is SQVTM and CDR2 is ANQGSEA in the germline V gene. The germline V and J ends were trimmed by 0 bases and 7 bases, with 15 bases remaining between them. This CDR3 is 14 amino acids long. The CDR3 loop reads CSVEDRERARGYTF. CDR3 coding DNA: TGCAGCGTTGAAGATCGAGAAAGAGCGCGTGGCTACACCTTC.

This rearrangement joins TRBV23-1 to TRBJ1-1, with a weak D call TRBD1 (5 bases). TRBV23-1 carries the ORF label, with uncertain function. Trimming cost V 4 bases and J 3 bases, with 24 bases left between them. CDR3 length: 18 residues. The CDR3 sequence is CASSLDSLAHGFHTEAFF. CDR3 nucleotide sequence: TGCGCCAGCAGTCTCGACAGCCTGGCCCATGGTTTTCACACTGAAGCTTTCTTT.

The CDR3 DNA sequence: TGCAGTGCTAGAGTCGGGACAGGAGGTGGCTACACCTTC. Its protein is CSARVGTGGGYTF. V is TRBV20-1 and J is TRBJ1-2; 8 bases align to TRBD1. This CDR3 is built from 13 residues. The germline gives CDR1 DFQATT, CDR2 SNEGSKA (reference sequence). The J segment lost 7 bases and the V segment lost 1 base, leaving 5 bases of the junction unmatched.

This chain uses TRBV7-8 with TRBJ2-7; D is ambiguous. V was cut by 4 bases and J by 1 base, with 8 bases left in between. Per germline, CDR1 SGHVS and CDR2 FQNEAQ. There are 13 residues in the CDR3. CDR3: CASSSWDSYEQYF. The DNA of the CDR3 is TGTGCCAGCAGCTCGTGGGATTCCTACGAGCAGTACTTC.

The chain combines TRBV5-4 with TRBJ2-1; 8 positions agree with TRBD2. CDR3 length equals 14 residues. The trim removed 4 bases at V and 6 bases at J, leaving 6 bases unmatched. The germline V gene has CDR1 SGHNT and CDR2 YYREEE (reference sequence). The DNA of the CDR3 is TGTGCCAGCAGCCCCACTAGCGGCGCCAATGAGCAGTTCTTC. Translated, it gives CASSPTSGANEQFF.

The genes are TRBV4-1 and TRBJ2-1, with D hard to call. V was trimmed by 0 bases and J by 9 bases, leaving 9 bases between them. In germline, CDR1 is MGHRA, CDR2 YSYEKL. This CDR3 region has 13 residues. As DNA, the CDR3 is TGCGCCAGCAGCCAAGATCCAGGCCTTGAGCAGTTCTTC. Translation: CASSQDPGLEQFF.

This CDR3 reads CASSLIGVFYEQYF. CDR3 coding DNA: TGTGCCAGTAGTCTCATCGGGGTTTTCTACGAGCAGTACTTC. The chain is built from TRBV19 and TRBJ2-7; a weak D match, TRBD2 (5 bases). CDR1 is LNHDA and CDR2 is SQIVND in the germline V gene (reference sequence). The CDR3 is made up of 14 amino acids. V gave up 5 bases and J gave up 3 bases, with 14 bases separating them.

V gene TRBV28 combines with J gene TRBJ1-2, with D unclear. Germline V gives CDR1 MDHEN, CDR2 SYDVKM. Trimming took 5 bases from V and 8 from J, leaving 12 bases between them. The CDR3 loop spans 12 amino acids. The CDR3 spells CASSPVGYGYTF. The DNA of the CDR3 is TGTGCCAGCAGTCCCGTGGGGTACGGCTACACCTTC.

This sequence joins TRBV20-1 and TRBJ1-1, with no clear D. CDR1 DFQATT and CDR2 SNEGSKA come from the germline V gene (reference sequence). This CDR3 is built from 13 residues. V lost 0 bases, J lost 1 base, and 6 bases lay in between. The CDR3 nucleotides are TGCAGTGCTAGAGATGCACAGAACACTGAAGCTTTCTTT. Translation gives CSARDAQNTEAFF.

This rearrangement joins TRBV5-1 to TRBJ1-3; D unclear. The V end was cut by 4 bases, the J end by 7 bases, with 21 bases between. Germline CDR1 reads SGHRS; CDR2 reads YFSETQ. CDR3 length: 16 residues. This CDR3 is CASSPGPGLTRNTIYF. CDR3 in DNA: TGCGCCAGCAGCCCGGGTCCGGGTCTCACCCGGAACACCATATATTTT.

The table lists this clonotype with a count of one. The chain employs TRBV30 and TRBJ1-1; 9 nucleotides line up with TRBD1. The V gene end was trimmed by 5 bases and the J gene end by 5 bases; junction bases not matched to a gene: 6. The CDR3 runs to 13 residues. The V gene's germline CDR1 is GTSNPN and CDR2 SVGIG (reference sequence). The CDR3, as DNA: TGTGCCTGGTCGCGACAGGGGGAAACTGAAGCTTTCTTT. It translates to CAWSRQGETEAFF. Using reference TRBV30 and TRBJ1-1 for the parts outside the CDR3, the full variable domain is SQTIHQWPATLVQPVGSPLSLECTVEGTSNPNLYWYRQAAGRGLQLLFYSVGIGQISSEVPQNLSASRPQDRQFILSSKKLLLSDSGFYLCAWSRQGETEAFFGQGTRLTVV.

The chain couples TRBV7-2 to TRBJ2-1; D might be TRBD1 or TRBD2, each matching 5 bases. Per the germline V gene, CDR1 is SGHTA and CDR2 is FQGNSA. The CDR3 sequence is 15 residues long. Deletions cut 5 bases from V and 5 bases from J, with 16 bases between. The CDR3 bases are TGTGCCAGCAGCGGAGCCGGGACGTACGACAATGAGCAGTTCTTC. It encodes CASSGAGTYDNEQFF.

The chain links TRBV20-1 to TRBJ2-5; TRBD2 is a possible D gene (5 bases). The CDR3 is 15 residues long. The germline gives CDR1 DFQATT, CDR2 SNEGSKA (reference sequence). V was clipped by 0 bases and J by 1 base, with 12 bases between them. In DNA, the CDR3 is TGCAGTGCTAGAGATCCCCCTAGCAGCCAAGAGACCCAGTACTTC. Its protein product is CSARDPPSSQETQYF.

The gene calls are TRBV27 and TRBJ2-1, with D possibly being TRBD2 (6 bases). V was shortened by 4 bases and J by 5 bases, with 15 bases between the two germline ends. Germline values: CDR1 MNHEY, CDR2 SMNVEV (reference sequence). The CDR3 has 15 amino acids. The DNA for the CDR3 is TGTGCCAGCAGTTACCCTGGACTAAAAAACAATGAGCAGTTCTTC. It encodes CASSYPGLKNNEQFF.

This clonotype has a single count. The chain recombines TRBV7-9 with TRBJ2-7, with TRBD1 as a possible D gene (6 bases). V was clipped by 5 bases and J by 5 bases, with 16 bases between them. Germline assignment: CDR1 SEHNR and CDR2 FQNEAQ (reference sequence). The CDR3 covers 14 residues. The CDR3 spells CASSRGQPVHEQYF. The CDR3 nucleotides are TGTGCCAGCAGCAGGGGACAACCGGTACACGAGCAGTACTTC.

The chain couples TRBV15 to TRBJ2-3; D is possibly TRBD1 or TRBD2 (5 bases each). Trimming left V 1 base short and J 4 bases short, with 12 bases between. This CDR3 spans 15 amino acids. Germline loops: CDR1 LNHNV, CDR2 YYDKDF (reference sequence). This CDR3 is CATSRGQWDADTQYF. CDR3 sequence (DNA): TGTGCCACCAGCAGAGGACAGTGGGACGCAGATACGCAGTATTTT. The full variable domain, its missing parts supplied by reference TRBV15 and TRBJ2-3, is DAMVIQNPRYQVTQFGKPVTLSCSQTLNHNVMYWYQQKSSQAPKLLFHYYDKDFNNEADTPDNFQSRRPNTSFCFLDIRSPGLGDTAMYLCATSRGQWDADTQYFGPGTRLTVL.

This chain connects TRBV19 to TRBJ2-2; TRBD2 matches 8 bases. The CDR3 is made up of 17 amino acids. Germline loops: CDR1 LNHDA, CDR2 SQIVND (reference sequence). V lost 5 bases, J lost 1 base, and 9 bases stayed unmatched. The CDR3 sequence is CASSDPRGALNTGELFF. In nucleotides, the CDR3 is TGTGCCAGTAGTGACCCGCGGGGGGCCCTGAACACCGGGGAGCTGTTTTTT.

The chain is built from TRBV7-8 and TRBJ2-5, with TRBD2 matching 15 bases. Per germline, CDR1 SGHVS and CDR2 FQNEAQ. The ends lost 4 bases at V and 5 bases at J; junction bases unmatched: 5. The CDR3 runs 16 residues. Here the CDR3 DNA reads TGTGCCAGCAGCTCGGGACTAGCGGGAGGACGGGAGACCCAGTACTTC. Residues: CASSSGLAGGRETQYF. Combining the CDR3 with reference TRBV7-8 and TRBJ2-5 gives the whole variable domain GAGVSQSPRYKVAKRGQDVALRCDPISGHVSLFWYQQALGQGPEFLTYFQNEAQLDKSGLPSDRFFAERPEGSVSTLKIQRTQQEDSAVYLCASSSGLAGGRETQYFGPGTRLLVL.

J is TRBJ1-5 and V is TRBV20-1; D call uncertain. Germline CDR1 reads DFQATT; CDR2 reads SNEGSKA (reference sequence). The CDR3 has 15 residues. Trimming removed 0 bases at V and 3 bases at J, with 12 bases between. CDR3 sequence reads: CSARDSGVPNQPQHF. Here the CDR3 DNA reads TGCAGTGCTAGAGATAGCGGGGTCCCCAATCAGCCCCAGCATTTT.

J is TRBJ1-1 and V is TRBV5-1; D may be TRBD1 (6 bases). Germline CDR1 and CDR2: SGHRS and YFSETQ. This CDR3 has 17 amino acids. V lost 4 bases and J 0 bases, leaving 19 bases between the germline ends. The CDR3 spells CASSVTGTLIMNTEAFF. CDR3 bases: TGCGCCAGCAGCGTTACCGGGACACTGATTATGAACACTGAAGCTTTCTTT.